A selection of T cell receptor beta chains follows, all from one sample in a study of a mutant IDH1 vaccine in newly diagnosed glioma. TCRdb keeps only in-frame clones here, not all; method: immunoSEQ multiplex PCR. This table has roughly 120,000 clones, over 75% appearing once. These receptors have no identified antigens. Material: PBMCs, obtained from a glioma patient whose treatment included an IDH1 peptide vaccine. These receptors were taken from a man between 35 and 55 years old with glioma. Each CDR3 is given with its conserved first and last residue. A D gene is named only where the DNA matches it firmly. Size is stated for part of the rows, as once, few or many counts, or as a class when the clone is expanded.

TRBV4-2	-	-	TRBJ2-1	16	TGTGCCAGCAGCCAAGGAAACCGGGACTCCGTAAATGAGCAGTTCTTC	CASSQGNRDSVNEQFF
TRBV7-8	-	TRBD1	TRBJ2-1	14	TGTGCCAGCAGTCCGAGTACAGGGGGCGATGAGCAGTTCTTC	CASSPSTGGDEQFF
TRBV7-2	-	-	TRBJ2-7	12	TGTGCCAGCAGCTCGTTTAACTACGAGCAGTACTTC	CASSSFNYEQYF
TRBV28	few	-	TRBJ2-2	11	TGTGCCAGCAGGACTCGCGGGGAGCTGTTTTTT	CASRTRGELFF
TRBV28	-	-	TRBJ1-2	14	TGTGCCAGCAGTTCGTTCGGGCAGAACTATGGCTACACCTTC	CASSSFGQNYGYTF
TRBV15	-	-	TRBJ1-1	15	TGTGCCACCAGCAGAGATTCTGCCAAGAACACTGAAGCTTTCTTT	CATSRDSAKNTEAFF
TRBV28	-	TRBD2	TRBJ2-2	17	TGTGCCAGCAGTTTACGCCTAGCGGGAGTATTCACCGGGGAGCTGTTTTTT	CASSLRLAGVFTGELFF
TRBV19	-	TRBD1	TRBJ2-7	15	TGTGCCAGTAGCGCCCCGGGACAGGGAATCTACGAGCAGTACTTC	CASSAPGQGIYEQYF
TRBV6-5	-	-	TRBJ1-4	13	TGTGCCAGCAGGGCCACAGGGAGGGAAAAACTGTTTTTT	CASRATGREKLFF
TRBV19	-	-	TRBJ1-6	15	TGTGCCAGTAGTATAGGAGTCTCCTATAATTCACCCCTCCACTTT	CASSIGVSYNSPLHF
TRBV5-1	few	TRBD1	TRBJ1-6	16	TGCGCCAGCAGCATACGGGACAGTCGGCGGAATTCACCCCTCCACTTT	CASSIRDSRRNSPLHF
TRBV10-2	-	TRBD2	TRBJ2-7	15	TGCGCCAGCAGTGAGACGGGGAGGGATACGTACGAGCAGTACTTC	CASSETGRDTYEQYF
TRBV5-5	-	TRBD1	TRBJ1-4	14	TGTGCCAGCAGCCTCAGGGGGGGCGAGGAAAAACTGTTTTTT	CASSLRGGEEKLFF
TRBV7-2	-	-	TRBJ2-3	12	TGTGCCAGCAGCCCTACAACAGATACGCAGTATTTT	CASSPTTDTQYF
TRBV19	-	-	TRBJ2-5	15	TGTGCCAGTAGTCCGCGACAGGGCGGGGTAGAGACCCAGTACTTC	CASSPRQGGVETQYF
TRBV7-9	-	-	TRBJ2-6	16	TGTGCCAGCAGCTTAGGAAGCTACTCTGGGGCCAACGTCCTGACTTTC	CASSLGSYSGANVLTF
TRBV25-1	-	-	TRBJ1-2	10	TGTGCCAGCAGTGAGAATGGCTACACCTTC	CASSENGYTF